This T cell receptor beta chain came from a study of blood T cell repertoires in COVID-19. Study context: The study drew acute and convalescent COVID-19 samples from the United States, Italy and Spain.

About this clone itself: Other DNA sequences of this sample code for an identical CDR3.

The CDR3 totals 13 residues. Original handling: Using reference gene primer amplification, nucleated cell counts were estimated. TCRdb keeps only in-frame clones here, not all; method: immunoSEQ multiplex PCR. V and J calls and clone size are given by that table; D and trimming were obtained from the DNA. Of 150,000 to 200,000 clones in the sample, around 85% were seen once. The rearrangement links TRBV21-1 to TRBJ2-7; TRBD2, the D gene given by the table, was not confirmed from the DNA. TRBV21-1 is termed a pseudogene. This clonotype was sampled from a man in his 70s with active or convalescent COVID-19. What was sequenced was peripheral blood. The CDR3 DNA is TGTGCCACCACGGGGGGCGATATTTACGAGCAGTACTTC. Protein sequence: CATTGGDIYEQYF.